Shown below are 11 T cell receptor beta chains from a single sample sequenced in a study of T cells after yellow fever vaccination. From the 5' RACE reads, TCRdb called clonotypes with MiXCR, one entry per CDR3 protein. Of some 600,000 distinct CDR3 sequences in the sample, 9% to 15% were seen once. This specimen was PBMCs, taken on the day of the yellow fever booster vaccination. The receptors originated from a man younger than 40 who received the YFV17D yellow fever vaccine.

There are a few counts of this clonotype. The chain has TRBV7-8 and TRBJ2-1; weak D call: TRBD2 (6 bases). The CDR3 is 15 amino acids. Per germline, CDR1 SGHVS and CDR2 FQNEAQ. Trimming cost V 4 bases and J 7 bases, with 17 bases left between them. The CDR3 spells CASSSTLSGTNEQFF. CDR3 sequence (DNA): TGTGCCAGCAGCTCCACACTATCCGGGACTAATGAGCAGTTCTTC. The full variable domain, with the rest looked up from reference TRBV7-8 and TRBJ2-1, is GAGVSQSPRYKVAKRGQDVALRCDPISGHVSLFWYQQALGQGPEFLTYFQNEAQLDKSGLPSDRFFAERPEGSVSTLKIQRTQQEDSAVYLCASSSTLSGTNEQFFGPGTRLTVL.

There are a few counts of this clonotype. The genes are TRBV10-3 and TRBJ2-7; no reliable D call. V lost 4 bases, J lost 7 bases, and 8 bases lay in between. The CDR3 totals 11 residues. From germline, CDR1 is ENHRY and CDR2 SYGVKD. CDR3 DNA sequence: TGTGCCATCAGTGCACTCTATGAGCAGTACTTC. Protein product: CAISALYEQYF.

There are a few counts of this clonotype. This chain links TRBV25-1 with TRBJ1-1; D is ambiguous. Germline V gives CDR1 MGHDK, CDR2 SYGVNS. Deletions cut 2 bases from V and 1 base from J, with 11 bases between. This CDR3 spans 15 amino acids. For the CDR3, the DNA is TGTGCCAGCAGTGAAACCCCGACGGGGAACACTGAAGCTTTCTTT. As protein: CASSETPTGNTEAFF.

The chain combines TRBV15 with TRBJ2-7; D perhaps matches TRBD1 (6 bases). Looked up from germline, CDR1 is LNHNV and CDR2 is YYDKDF (reference sequence). V lost 0 bases to trimming and J lost 3 bases, with 9 bases between them. This CDR3 has 14 residues. The CDR3 DNA sequence: TGTGCCACCAGCAGAGAGACAGGTGTCTACGAGCAGTACTTC. Its translation is CATSRETGVYEQYF.

This clonotype has only a few counts. The rearrangement uses TRBV6-1 and TRBJ2-1, with 14 nucleotides matching TRBD2. This CDR3 is 16 amino acids long. The V and J ends lost 5 bases and 7 bases, in that order; junction bases with no gene match: 7. CDR1 and CDR2 from the germline V gene are MNHNS and SASEGT. The CDR3 DNA sequence: TGTGCCAGCAGTATGGGACTAGCGGGAGTCCGGAATGAGCAGTTCTTC. The encoded protein is CASSMGLAGVRNEQFF.

This clonotype was seen more than once but under ten times. The chain recombines TRBV27 with TRBJ2-7; a possible D gene is TRBD2 (6 bases). Deletions cut 6 bases from V and 11 bases from J, with 23 bases between. Germline V gene data show CDR1 as MNHEY and CDR2 as SMNVEV (reference sequence). The length of the CDR3 is 14 residues. CDR3 sequence (DNA): TGTGCCAGCAGAGAAAGAGTCGGCCTAGCGAGTGAGTACTTC. This sequence encodes CASRERVGLASEYF.

This clonotype came up many times. V usage is TRBV7-9 and J usage is TRBJ2-1; a possible D gene is TRBD1 (5 bases). Germline CDR1 is SEHNR and CDR2 is FQNEAQ (reference sequence). The CDR3 has 11 residues. Trimming removed 3 bases from V and 8 bases from J, with 5 bases in between. This chain's CDR3 is CASSFRDEQFF. CDR3 DNA sequence: TGTGCCAGCAGCTTCAGGGATGAGCAGTTCTTC. Variable domain in full (rest from reference TRBV7-9 and TRBJ2-1): DTGVSQNPRHKITKRGQNVTFRCDPISEHNRLYWYRQTLGQGPEFLTYFQNEAQLEKSRLLSDRFSAERPKGSFSTLEIQRTEQGDSAMYLCASSFRDEQFFGPGTRLTVL.

This sequence joins TRBV18 and TRBJ2-7, with unresolved D. Per germline, CDR1 KGHSH and CDR2 LQKENI. The CDR3 is 14 amino acids. Trimming removed 2 bases at V and 5 bases at J, with 13 bases between. The CDR3 DNA follows: TGTGCCAGCTCACCATCCCTGCGTGTCCACGAGCAGTACTTC. Translating gives CASSPSLRVHEQYF.

This sequence joins TRBV10-1 and TRBJ2-3; D is possibly TRBD2 (7 bases). The CDR3 consists of 14 residues. CDR1 and CDR2 (germline): WNHNN, SYGVQD (reference sequence). Trimming left V 3 bases short and J 5 bases short, with 12 bases between. Written as DNA, the CDR3 is TGCGCCAGCAGTGATCCAGGGGAGGGAGATACGCAGTATTTT. It translates to CASSDPGEGDTQYF.

The chain joins TRBV12-3 or TRBV12-4 to TRBJ2-7; 7 bases map to TRBD1. V gave up 3 bases and J gave up 3 bases; unmatched junction bases: 2. The CDR3 runs 13 residues. The CDR3 loop is CASSFQGVYEQYF. The CDR3 DNA sequence: TGTGCCAGCAGTTTTCAGGGGGTCTACGAGCAGTACTTC.

This clonotype was seen a few times. V is TRBV6-1 and J is TRBJ2-7, with D maybe TRBD1 (6 bases). Trimming took 5 bases from V and 3 from J, leaving 20 bases between them. The CDR3 consists of 16 residues. CDR1 and CDR2 (germline): MNHNS, SASEGT. The CDR3 region has the DNA TGTGCCAGCAGTAAACGGCCTATAACGGACAGCTACGAGCAGTACTTC. Translated, it gives CASSKRPITDSYEQYF.